Below, one TCR beta chain is given with its context. The CDR3 has 11 amino acids. Trimming took 2 bases from V and 14 from J, leaving 7 bases between them. Germline V gene sequence: CDR1 ENHRY, CDR2 SYGVKD. As handled by the study authors: Counts of nucleated cells, estimated from reference gene primer amplification, were obtained. TCRdb's copy holds only in-frame clones and misses some; the assay was immunoSEQ multiplex PCR. From that table come the V and J calls and clone size; the DNA was used to work out D and trimming. The sample includes 300,000 to 450,000 clones, around 85% of them seen just once. This record comes from a study of blood T cell repertoires in COVID-19. Study as a whole: Sites in the United States, Italy and Spain provided acute and convalescent COVID-19 samples. T cells, B-cell-depleted T cells, or PBMCs provided the cDNA or gDNA that served as material.

This chain joins TRBV10-3 and TRBJ1-6; a possible D gene is TRBD1 (5 bases). Source material: peripheral blood. The sequence was obtained from a woman aged 18 to 35 with acute or convalescent COVID-19. The CDR3 here is CAISEQGTLHF. The DNA of the CDR3 is TGTGCCATCAGTGAGCAGGGAACCCTCCACTTT.